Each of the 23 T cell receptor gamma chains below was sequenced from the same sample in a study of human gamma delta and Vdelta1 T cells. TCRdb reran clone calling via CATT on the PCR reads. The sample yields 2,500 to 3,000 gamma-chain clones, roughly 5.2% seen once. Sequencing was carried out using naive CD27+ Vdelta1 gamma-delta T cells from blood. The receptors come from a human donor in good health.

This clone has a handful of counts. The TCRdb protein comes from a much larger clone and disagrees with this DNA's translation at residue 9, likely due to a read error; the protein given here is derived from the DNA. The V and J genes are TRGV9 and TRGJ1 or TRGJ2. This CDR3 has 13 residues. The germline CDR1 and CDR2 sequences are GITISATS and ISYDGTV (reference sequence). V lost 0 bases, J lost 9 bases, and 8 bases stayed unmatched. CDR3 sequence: CALWEVLLCKKLF. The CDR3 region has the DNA TGTGCCTTGTGGGAGGTGCTTTTGTGTAAGAAACTCTTT.

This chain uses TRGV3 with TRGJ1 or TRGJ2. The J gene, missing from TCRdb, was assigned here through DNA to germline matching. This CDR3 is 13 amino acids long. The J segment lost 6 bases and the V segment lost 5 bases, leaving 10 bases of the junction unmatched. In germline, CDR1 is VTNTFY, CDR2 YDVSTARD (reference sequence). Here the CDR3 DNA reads TGTGCCACCTGGGTCAGTAAATCTTATAAGAAACTCTTT. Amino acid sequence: CATWVSKSYKKLF.

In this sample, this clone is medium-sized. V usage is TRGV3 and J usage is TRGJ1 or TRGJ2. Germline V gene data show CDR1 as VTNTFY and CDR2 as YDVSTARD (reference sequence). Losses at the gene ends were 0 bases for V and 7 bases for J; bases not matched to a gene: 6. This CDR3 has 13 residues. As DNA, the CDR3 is TGTGCCACCTGGGACAGGCGCAGATATAAGAAACTCTTT. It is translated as CATWDRRRYKKLF.

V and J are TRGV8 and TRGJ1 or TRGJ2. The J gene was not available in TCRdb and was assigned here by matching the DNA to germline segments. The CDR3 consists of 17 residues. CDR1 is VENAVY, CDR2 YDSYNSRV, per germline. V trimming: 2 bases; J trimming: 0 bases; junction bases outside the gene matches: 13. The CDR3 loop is CATWDIRGAPNYYKKLF. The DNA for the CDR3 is TGTGCCACCTGGGATATACGAGGAGCCCCGAATTATTATAAGAAACTCTTT.

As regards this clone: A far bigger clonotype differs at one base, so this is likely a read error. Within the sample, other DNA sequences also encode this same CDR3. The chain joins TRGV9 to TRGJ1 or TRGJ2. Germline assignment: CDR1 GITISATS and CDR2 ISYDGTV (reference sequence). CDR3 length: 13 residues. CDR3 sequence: CALWEVDYYKKLF. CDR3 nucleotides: TGTGCCTTGTGGGAGGTGGATTATTATAAGAAACTATTT.

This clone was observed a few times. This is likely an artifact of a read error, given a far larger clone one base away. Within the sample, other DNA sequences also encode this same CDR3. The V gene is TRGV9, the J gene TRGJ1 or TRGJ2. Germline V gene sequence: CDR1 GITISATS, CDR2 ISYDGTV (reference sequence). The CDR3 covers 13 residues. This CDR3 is CALWGTSYYKKLF. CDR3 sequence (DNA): TGTGCCCTGTGGGGGACCTCTTATTATAAGAAACTCTTT.

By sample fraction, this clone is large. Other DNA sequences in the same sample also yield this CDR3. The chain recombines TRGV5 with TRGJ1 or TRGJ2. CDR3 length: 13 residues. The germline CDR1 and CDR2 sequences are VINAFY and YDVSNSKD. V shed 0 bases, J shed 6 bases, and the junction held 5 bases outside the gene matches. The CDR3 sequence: CATWDRPSYKKLF. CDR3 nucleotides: TGTGCCACCTGGGACAGGCCTAGTTATAAGAAACTCTTT.

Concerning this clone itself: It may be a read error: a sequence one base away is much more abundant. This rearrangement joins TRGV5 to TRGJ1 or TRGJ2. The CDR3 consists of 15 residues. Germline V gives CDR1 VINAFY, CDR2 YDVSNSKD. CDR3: CATWDRPRISYKKLF. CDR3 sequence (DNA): TGTGCCACCTGGGACAGGCCGAGGATCAGTTATAAGAAACTCTTC.

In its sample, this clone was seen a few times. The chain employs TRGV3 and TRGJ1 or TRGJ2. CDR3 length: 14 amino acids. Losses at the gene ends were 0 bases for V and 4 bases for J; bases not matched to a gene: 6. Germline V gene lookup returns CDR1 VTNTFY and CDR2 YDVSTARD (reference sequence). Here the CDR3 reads CATWDRRLYYKKLF. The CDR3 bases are TGTGCCACCTGGGACAGGCGATTATATTATAAGAAACTCTTT.

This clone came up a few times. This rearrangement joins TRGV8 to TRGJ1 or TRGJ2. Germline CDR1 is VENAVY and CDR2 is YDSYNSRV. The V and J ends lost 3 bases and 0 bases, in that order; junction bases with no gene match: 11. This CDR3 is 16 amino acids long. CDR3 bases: TGTGCCACCTGGGATCGTACTCCAAAGAATTATTATAAGAAACTCTTT. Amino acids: CATWDRTPKNYYKKLF.

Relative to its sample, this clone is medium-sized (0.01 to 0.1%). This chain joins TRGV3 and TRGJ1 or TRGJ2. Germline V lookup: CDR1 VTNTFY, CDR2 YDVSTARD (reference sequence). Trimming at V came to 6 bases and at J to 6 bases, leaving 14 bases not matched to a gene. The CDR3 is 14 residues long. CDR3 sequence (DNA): TGTGCCACCTGGTACAAAATAGGGGTTTATAAGAAACTCTTT. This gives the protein CATWYKIGVYKKLF.

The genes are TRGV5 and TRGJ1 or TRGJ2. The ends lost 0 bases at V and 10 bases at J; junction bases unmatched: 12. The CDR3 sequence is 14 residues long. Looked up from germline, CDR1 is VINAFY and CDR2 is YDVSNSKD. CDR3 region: CATWDRPSSEKKLF. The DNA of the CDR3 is TGTGCCACCTGGGACAGGCCTAGTTCAGAAAAGAAACTCTTT.

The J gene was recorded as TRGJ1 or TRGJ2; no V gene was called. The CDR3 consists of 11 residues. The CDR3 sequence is CASWDRRNILF. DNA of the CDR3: TGTGCCTCCTGGGACAGGCGGAATATTCTCTTT.

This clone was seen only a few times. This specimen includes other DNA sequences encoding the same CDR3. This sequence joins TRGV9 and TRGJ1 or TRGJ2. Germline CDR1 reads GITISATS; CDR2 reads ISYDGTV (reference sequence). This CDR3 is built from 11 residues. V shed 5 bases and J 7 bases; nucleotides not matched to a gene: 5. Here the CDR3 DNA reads TGTGCCTTGTGGGTTCGGTATAAGAAACTCTTT. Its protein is CALWVRYKKLF.

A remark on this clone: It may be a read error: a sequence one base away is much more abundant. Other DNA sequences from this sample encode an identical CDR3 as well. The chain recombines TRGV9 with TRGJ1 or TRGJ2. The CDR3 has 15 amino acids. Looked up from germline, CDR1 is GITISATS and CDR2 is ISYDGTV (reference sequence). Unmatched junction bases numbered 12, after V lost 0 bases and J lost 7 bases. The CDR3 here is CALWEVQIRYYKKLF. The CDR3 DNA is TGTGCCTTGTGGGAGGTGCAAATCCGGTACTATAAGAAACTCTTT.

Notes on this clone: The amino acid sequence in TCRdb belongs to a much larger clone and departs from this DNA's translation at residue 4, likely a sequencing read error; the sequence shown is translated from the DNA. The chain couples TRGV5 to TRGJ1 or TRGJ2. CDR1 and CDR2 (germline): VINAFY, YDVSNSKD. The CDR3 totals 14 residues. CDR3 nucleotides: TGTGCCACCTGTGACAGGAGGGGTTATTATAAGAAACTCTTT. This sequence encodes CATCDRRGYYKKLF.

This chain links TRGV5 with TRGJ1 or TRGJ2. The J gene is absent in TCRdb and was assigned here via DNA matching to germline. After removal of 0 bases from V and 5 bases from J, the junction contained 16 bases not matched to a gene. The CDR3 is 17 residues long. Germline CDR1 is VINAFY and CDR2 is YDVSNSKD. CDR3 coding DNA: TGTGCCACCTGGGACAGGGGTGGTTCCCGCCGGCATTATAAGAAACTCTTT. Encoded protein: CATWDRGGSRRHYKKLF.

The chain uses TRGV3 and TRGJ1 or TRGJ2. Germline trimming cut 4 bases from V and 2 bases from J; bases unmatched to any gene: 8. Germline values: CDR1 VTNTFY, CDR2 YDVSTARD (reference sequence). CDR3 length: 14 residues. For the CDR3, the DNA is TGTGCCACCTGGGAGTGGTCCTATTATTATAAGAAACTCTTT. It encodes CATWEWSYYYKKLF.

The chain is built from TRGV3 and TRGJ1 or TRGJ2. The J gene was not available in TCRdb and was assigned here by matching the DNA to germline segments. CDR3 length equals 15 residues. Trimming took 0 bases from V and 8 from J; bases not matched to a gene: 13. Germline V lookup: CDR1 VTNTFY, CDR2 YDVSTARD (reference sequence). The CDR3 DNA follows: TGTGCCACCTGGGACAGGCCTAACGCTCCGGATAAGAAACTCTTT. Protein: CATWDRPNAPDKKLF.

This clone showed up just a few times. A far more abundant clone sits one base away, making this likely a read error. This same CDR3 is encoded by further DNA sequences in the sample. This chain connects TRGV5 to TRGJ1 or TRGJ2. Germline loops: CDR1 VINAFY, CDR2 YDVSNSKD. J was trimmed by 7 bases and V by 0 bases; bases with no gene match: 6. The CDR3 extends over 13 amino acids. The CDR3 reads CATWDRLRYKKLF. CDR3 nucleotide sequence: TGTGCCACCTGGGACAGGCTACGGTATAAGAAACTCTTT.

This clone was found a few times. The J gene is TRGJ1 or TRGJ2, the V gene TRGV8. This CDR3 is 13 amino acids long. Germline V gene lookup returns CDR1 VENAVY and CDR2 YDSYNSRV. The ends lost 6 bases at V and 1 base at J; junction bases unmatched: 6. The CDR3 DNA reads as TGTGCCACCTGGACGACAAATTATTATAAGAAACTCTTT. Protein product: CATWTTNYYKKLF.

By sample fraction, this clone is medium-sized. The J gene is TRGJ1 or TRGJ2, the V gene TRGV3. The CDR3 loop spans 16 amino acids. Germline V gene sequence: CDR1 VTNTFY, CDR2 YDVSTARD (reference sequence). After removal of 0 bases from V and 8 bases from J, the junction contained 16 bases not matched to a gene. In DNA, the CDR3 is TGTGCCACCTGGGACAGGGTACATCAGTGGGTAGATAAGAAACTCTTT. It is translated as CATWDRVHQWVDKKLF.

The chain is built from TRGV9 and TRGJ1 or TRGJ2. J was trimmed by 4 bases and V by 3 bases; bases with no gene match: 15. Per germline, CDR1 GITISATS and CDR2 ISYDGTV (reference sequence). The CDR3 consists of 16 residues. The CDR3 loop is CALWESPRSKYYKKLF. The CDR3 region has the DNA TGTGCCTTGTGGGAGTCACCCCGATCGAAGTATTATAAGAAACTCTTT.